This T cell receptor (beta chain) was documented in a study of T cell responses to AZD1222 COVID-19 vaccine. This clone has just one count. Germline CDR1 and CDR2: SNHLY and FYNNEI. The CDR3 contains 17 residues. V lost 1 base and J 0 bases, leaving 14 bases between the germline ends. The assay was immunoSEQ multiplex PCR, and TCRdb's table has in-frame clones only and misses some. The data contain 150,000 to 160,000 clones, over 90% of them singletons. The input for sequencing was peripheral blood, taken 28 days after the second AZD1222 dose. V is TRBV2 and J is TRBJ2-3; no definite D call. The sequence derives from an adult who received the AZD1222 COVID-19 vaccine. CDR3 sequence reads: CASSEVGWAESTDTQYF. For the CDR3, the DNA is TGTGCCAGCAGTGAAGTGGGTTGGGCGGAAAGCACAGATACGCAGTATTTT. Filled out from reference TRBV2 and TRBJ2-3, the complete variable domain reads EPEVTQTPSHQVTQMGQEVILRCVPISNHLYFYWYRQILGQKVEFLVSFYNNEISEKSEIFDDQFSVERPDGSNFTLKIRSTKLEDSAMYFCASSEVGWAESTDTQYFGPGTRLTVL.